This passage covers 9 T cell receptor beta chains from one sample sequenced in a study of OX40 agonist ivuxolimab in advanced cancers. Assay: immunoSEQ multiplex PCR; the TCRdb copy retains only in-frame clones and omits some. In the table there are roughly 64,000 clones, 75% to 95% of which are singletons. This sample comprised CD4+ or CD8+ T cells sorted from blood, obtained in a trial of the OX40 agonist ivuxolimab. These receptors originate from an adult with an advanced solid tumor such as melanoma, head and neck, liver or kidney cancer.

The V call is TRBV10-2, the J call TRBJ2-2; 10 bases align to TRBD2. V was pared by 9 bases and J by 7 bases, with 20 bases of the junction left unmatched. The CDR3 totals 18 residues. Germline CDR1 is WSHSY and CDR2 is SAAADI. The CDR3 loop reads CASRTRLAGVAGGGELFF. In nucleotides, the CDR3 is TGCGCCAGTCGCACCCGTTTAGCGGGAGTAGCGGGGGGCGGGGAGCTGTTTTTT.

The chain is built from TRBV28 and TRBJ1-2; D might be TRBD1 (5 bases). The V end was cut by 2 bases, the J end by 5 bases, with 15 bases between. CDR3 length equals 15 residues. The germline CDR1 and CDR2 sequences are MDHEN and SYDVKM. CDR3 sequence: CASSLAATRGYGYTF. The CDR3 nucleotides are TGTGCCAGCAGTTTAGCGGCGACAAGGGGATATGGCTACACCTTC.

The chain has TRBV6-5 and TRBJ2-5; 8 nucleotides agree with TRBD1. V gave up 6 bases and J gave up 2 bases; unmatched junction bases: 2. Germline V gene lookup returns CDR1 MNHEY and CDR2 SVGAGI. The CDR3 covers 13 residues. The CDR3 reads CASRRTGQETQYF. The CDR3 DNA sequence: TGTGCCAGCAGGCGGACAGGGCAAGAGACCCAGTACTTC.

The chain couples TRBV5-1 to TRBJ1-2, with a possible D match to TRBD1 (5 bases). This CDR3 has 15 amino acids. Trimming pared 4 bases from V and 8 bases from J, leaving 21 bases between. From germline, CDR1 is SGHRS and CDR2 YFSETQ. The CDR3 nucleotides read TGCGCCAGCAGCCTCACTTCCGGGGCCGGTGGAGGCTACACCTTC. This encodes CASSLTSGAGGGYTF.

This clone was seen only once. CDR3 protein: CASSLTAGGSGETQYF. The CDR3, as DNA: TGTGCCAGCAGCTTAACAGCGGGAGGGTCAGGAGAGACCCAGTACTTC. This rearrangement joins TRBV7-3 to TRBJ2-5; 10 nucleotides match TRBD2. Germline trimming cut 0 bases from V and 4 bases from J; bases unmatched to any gene: 5. This CDR3 comprises 16 residues. Germline V gene sequence: CDR1 SGHTA, CDR2 FQGTGA.

The V and J genes are TRBV29-1 and TRBJ2-5, with 8 bases identical to TRBD1. The germline CDR1 and CDR2 sequences are SQVTM and ANQGSEA. This CDR3 has 14 amino acids. V lost 6 bases, J lost 3 bases, and 9 bases stayed unmatched. CDR3 coding DNA: TGCAGCGTCCGCCTGGGGACAGGAAAAGAGACCCAGTACTTC. This codes for CSVRLGTGKETQYF.

Regarding this clone: The sample has other DNA sequences that encode this CDR3 too. The chain carries TRBV2 and TRBJ2-3; 7 nucleotides agree with TRBD1. V lost 8 bases, J lost 3 bases, and 5 bases stayed unmatched. Germline values: CDR1 SNHLY, CDR2 FYNNEI. CDR3 length: 13 residues. CDR3 nucleotides: TGTGCCAGCCGGGCAGGGGGAACAGATACGCAGTATTTT. Translation gives CASRAGGTDTQYF.

The rearrangement links TRBV12-5 to TRBJ2-3; D remains ambiguous. The CDR3 runs 12 residues. Germline CDR1 reads LGHNT; CDR2 reads FRNRAP. V lost 0 bases and J 6 bases, leaving 4 bases between the germline ends. CDR3 loop: CASGLVLDTQYF. For the CDR3, the DNA is TGTGCTAGTGGTTTGGTACTTGATACGCAGTATTTT.

This CDR3 reads CASRRRDRATNEKLFF. DNA of the CDR3: TGTGCCAGCAGGCGCCGGGACAGGGCAACTAATGAAAAACTGTTTTTT. The chain employs TRBV2 and TRBJ1-4; TRBD1 matches 9 bases. The CDR3 is 16 residues long. CDR1 is SNHLY, CDR2 FYNNEI, per germline. The ends lost 6 bases at V and 0 bases at J; junction bases unmatched: 5.